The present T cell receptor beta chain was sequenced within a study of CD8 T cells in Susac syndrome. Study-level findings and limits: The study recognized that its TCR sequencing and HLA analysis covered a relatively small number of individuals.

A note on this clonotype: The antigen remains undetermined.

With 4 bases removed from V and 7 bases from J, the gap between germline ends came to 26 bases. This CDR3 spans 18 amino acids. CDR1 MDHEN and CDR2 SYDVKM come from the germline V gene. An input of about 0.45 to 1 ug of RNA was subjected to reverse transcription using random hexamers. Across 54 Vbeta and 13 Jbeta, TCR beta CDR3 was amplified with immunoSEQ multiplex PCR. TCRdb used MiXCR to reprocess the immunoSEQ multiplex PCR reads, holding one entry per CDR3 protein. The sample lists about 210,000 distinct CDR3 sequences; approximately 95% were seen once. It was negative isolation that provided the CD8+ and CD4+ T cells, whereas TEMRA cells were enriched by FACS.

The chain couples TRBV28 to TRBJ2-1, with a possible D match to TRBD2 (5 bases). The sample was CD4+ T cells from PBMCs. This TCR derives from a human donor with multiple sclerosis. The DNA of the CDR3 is TGTGCCAGCAGTTCCTACCCACTAGGAGTGGCAACATCGAATGAGCAGTTCTTC. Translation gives CASSSYPLGVATSNEQFF. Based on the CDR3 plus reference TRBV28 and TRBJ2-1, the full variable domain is DVKVTQSSRYLVKRTGEKVFLECVQDMDHENMFWYRQDPGLGLRLIYFSYDVKMKEKGDIPEGYSVSREKKERFSLILESASTNQTSMYLCASSSYPLGVATSNEQFFGPGTRLTVL.